This TCR beta chain was recovered during a study of T-cell reconstitution after alpha-beta-depleted transplantation in children. Whole-study results and caveats: Newly produced T cells mostly accounted for T-cell counts and diversity one year post-transplant. After transplant, high TCRbeta diversity at day 60 in some patients arose from surviving recipient T cells and thymic progenitors. Alpha-beta T cells about two months after transplant reportedly derived from several hundred expanded graft clones.

Germline V gene data show CDR1 as DFQATT and CDR2 as SNEGSKA (reference sequence). V lost 0 bases and J 1 base, leaving 10 bases between the germline ends. This CDR3 region has 15 residues. Unique molecular identifiers were incorporated into the prepared TCRbeta library. From the PCR reads, TCRdb called clonotypes with MiXCR, one entry per CDR3 protein. The table has 90,000 to 130,000 distinct CDR3 sequences, 6.4% seen once. This clonotype has ten or more counts. Antigen specificity is unknown. The receptor comes from a male patient aged 2-15 years who had a stem cell transplant for acute lymphoblastic leukemia, so the T cells may come from the graft donor. Sequenced here: PBMCs, mostly from graft donor cells, sampled 360 days after TCRalphabeta/CD19-depleted stem cell transplant. The chain joins TRBV20-1 to TRBJ1-5; D is undetermined. The CDR3 nucleotides are TGCAGTGCTAGAGATACCCTAAGGAGCAATCAGCCCCAGCATTTT. It codes for CSARDTLRSNQPQHF.